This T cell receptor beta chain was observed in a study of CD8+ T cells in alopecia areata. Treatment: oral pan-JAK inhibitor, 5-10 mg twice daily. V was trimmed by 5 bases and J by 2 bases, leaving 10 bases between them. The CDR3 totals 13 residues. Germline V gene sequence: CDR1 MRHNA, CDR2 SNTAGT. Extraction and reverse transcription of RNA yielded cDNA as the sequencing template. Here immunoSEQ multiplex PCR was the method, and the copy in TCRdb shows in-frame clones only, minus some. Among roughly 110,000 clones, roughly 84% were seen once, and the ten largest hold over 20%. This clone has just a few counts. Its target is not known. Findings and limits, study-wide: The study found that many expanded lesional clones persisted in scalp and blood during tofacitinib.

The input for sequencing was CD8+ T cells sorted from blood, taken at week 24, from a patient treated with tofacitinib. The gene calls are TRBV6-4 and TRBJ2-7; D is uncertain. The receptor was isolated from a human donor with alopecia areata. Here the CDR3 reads CASSYVAAYEQYF. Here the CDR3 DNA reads TGTGCCAGCAGTTACGTGGCGGCCTACGAGCAGTACTTC.